Listed here are 21 T cell receptor beta chains from one sample, sequenced in a study of blood T cells in healthy people across ages (dated by TCRdb to 2015 to 2017). The library came from 5' RACE. Sequencing used an Illumina HiSeq 2500. A second 7 to 11 cycle PCR used a sample-barcoded 5' primer and a J-beta primer mix. Clones were called with MiXCR by TCRdb after fastp trimmed the public reads at Q25, and only in-frame beta chains were retained. Rows are unified per CDR3 protein, each entry keeping the most common DNA and genes. For this sample there are around 1,000,000 distinct CDR3 sequences; around two fifths appear just once. Jointly, the top ten make up around 13% of the sample. The source material was blood. The receptors were gathered from a man between 18 and 35 years old in good health.

V and J are TRBV7-8 and TRBJ1-4; 8 nucleotides align to TRBD1. V lost 2 bases to trimming and J lost 7 bases; unmatched junction nucleotides: 3. Germline V lookup: CDR1 SGHVS, CDR2 FQNEAQ. This CDR3 contains 14 residues. Written as DNA, the CDR3 is TGTGCCAGCAGCTTACAGGGGGCGTTTGAAAAACTGTTTTTT. As protein: CASSLQGAFEKLFF.

This clonotype was found a few times. This rearrangement joins TRBV12-3 or TRBV12-4 to TRBJ2-1; TRBD1 agrees at 11 bases. V trimming: 3 bases; J trimming: 6 bases; junction bases outside the gene matches: 4. The CDR3 spans 15 residues. CDR3 DNA: TGTGCCAGCAGTTTTAAAGGACAGGGGGCCAATGAGCAGTTCTTC. Translation gives CASSFKGQGANEQFF.

The rearrangement joins TRBV10-3 to TRBJ1-6; 9 positions agree with TRBD1. Trimming cost V 0 bases and J 7 bases; bases outside gene matches: 1. The germline V gene encodes CDR1 ENHRY and CDR2 SYGVKD. This CDR3 is built from 15 residues. CDR3 residues: CAISESGTGNSPLHF. As DNA, the CDR3 is TGTGCCATCAGTGAGTCGGGGACAGGGAATTCACCCCTCCACTTT.

The chain couples TRBV7-3 to TRBJ2-7; D unresolved. V lost 5 bases to trimming and J lost 1 base, with 9 bases between them. Germline assignment: CDR1 SGHTA and CDR2 FQGTGA. This CDR3 region has 13 residues. The CDR3 region is CASSPFPSYEQYF. CDR3 nucleotide sequence: TGTGCCAGCAGCCCCTTTCCATCCTACGAGCAGTACTTC.

Points on this clonotype: The junction and the germline gene differ at one end; a read error may be behind it. V and J are TRBV20-1 and TRBJ1-5, with 7 positions matching TRBD1. The CDR3 has 17 residues. The germline V gene encodes CDR1 DFQATT and CDR2 SNEGSKA (reference sequence). The CDR3 reads CSAKETGPLKSNRPQHF. CDR3 bases: TGCAGTGCTAAGGAGACAGGGCCTCTTAAGAGCAATCGGCCCCAGCATTTT.

With regard to this clonotype: Without the conserved terminal phenylalanine or tryptophan, this CDR3 likely stems from a read error. The rearrangement uses TRBV6-4 and TRBJ2-1, with D possibly TRBD2 on 7 matching bases. Germline V gene lookup returns CDR1 MRHNA and CDR2 SNTAGT. V was shortened by 3 bases and J by 6 bases, with 12 bases between the two germline ends. The CDR3 totals 14 residues. Here the CDR3 reads CASSEEGGTNEQFL. The CDR3 region has the DNA TGTGCCAGCAGTGAAGAGGGGGGGACCAATGAGCAGTTCTTA.

The V and J genes are TRBV20-1 and TRBJ1-2; TRBD1 matches 11 bases. This CDR3 region has 16 residues. The germline V gene encodes CDR1 DFQATT and CDR2 SNEGSKA (reference sequence). Trimming took 0 bases from V and 5 from J; bases not matched to a gene: 8. CDR3 protein: CSARDRTGGVEYGYTF. CDR3 DNA sequence: TGCAGTGCTAGAGATAGGACAGGGGGCGTTGAGTATGGCTACACCTTC.

The chain links TRBV2 to TRBJ2-1; TRBD2 aligns across 11 bases. This CDR3 spans 18 amino acids. The trim removed 3 bases at V and 4 bases at J, leaving 11 bases unmatched. The V gene's germline CDR1 is SNHLY and CDR2 FYNNEI. This CDR3 is CASSERGLAGGGYNEQFF. DNA for the CDR3: TGTGCCAGCAGTGAGAGGGGTCTAGCGGGGGGCGGTTACAATGAGCAGTTCTTC.

In its sample, this clonotype was seen a few times. The V gene is TRBV11-1, the J gene TRBJ2-1; 11 bases are a match to TRBD2. The J call may be in error: the DNA end matches TRBJ2-7 better. Germline CDR1 is SGHAT and CDR2 is FQDESV (reference sequence). The CDR3 is 15 amino acids. CDR3 DNA sequence: TGTGCCAGCAGACCGACTAGCGGGGCTTACAATGAGCAGTACTTC. It encodes CASRPTSGAYNEQYF.

The chain recombines TRBV18 with TRBJ1-6; D call uncertain. The length of the CDR3 is 13 residues. Germline lookup yields CDR1 KGHSH and CDR2 LQKENI. The V end lost 3 bases, the J end lost 6 bases, and 6 bases lay between the germline ends. This CDR3 reads CASSPGGNSPLHF. In DNA, the CDR3 is TGTGCCAGCTCACCCGGTGGTAATTCACCCCTCCACTTT.

This chain's CDR3 is CSALDRGRQPQHF. CDR3 sequence (DNA): TGCAGTGCCCTGGACAGGGGGCGGCAGCCCCAGCATTTT. This chain links TRBV20-1 with TRBJ1-5, with 11 nucleotides matching TRBD1. J lost 7 bases, V lost 6 bases, and 5 bases had no gene match. CDR3 length: 13 amino acids. The germline V gene has CDR1 DFQATT and CDR2 SNEGSKA (reference sequence).

This clonotype was counted a few times. This rearrangement joins TRBV6-6 to TRBJ1-2; D ambiguous. This CDR3 has 16 residues. From germline, CDR1 is MNHNY and CDR2 SVGAGI (reference sequence). V was clipped by 4 bases and J by 0 bases, with 15 bases between them. CDR3 DNA: TGTGCCAGCAGTTCCCCCCATGACCGTACTAACTATGGCTACACCTTC. Its protein product is CASSSPHDRTNYGYTF.

This chain joins TRBV5-1 and TRBJ1-2; D call uncertain. V lost 7 bases to trimming and J lost 1 base, with 14 bases between them. The CDR3 loop spans 14 amino acids. The germline V gene encodes CDR1 SGHRS and CDR2 YFSETQ. This CDR3 is CASLPSPSNYGYTF. CDR3 nucleotide sequence: TGCGCCAGCCTTCCGAGCCCCAGTAACTATGGCTACACCTTC.

The chain uses TRBV6-2 or TRBV6-3 and TRBJ1-4; TRBD1 matches at 8 bases. Per germline, CDR1 MNHEY and CDR2 SVGEGT. The CDR3 loop spans 17 amino acids. V was clipped by 9 bases and J by 7 bases; unmatched bases: 19. The DNA for the CDR3 is TGTGCCAGTAGTACCGGGACAGGCGTACGAGGGGGTGAAAAACTGTTTTTT. Residues: CASSTGTGVRGGEKLFF.

This rearrangement joins TRBV7-2 to TRBJ2-1; D is possibly TRBD2 (5 bases). Trimming cost V 2 bases and J 13 bases, with 18 bases left between them. Germline CDR1 reads SGHTA; CDR2 reads FQGNSA. This CDR3 contains 14 residues. The chain's CDR3 is CASSLSGMQETQFF. The DNA for the CDR3 is TGTGCCAGCAGCTTATCGGGGATGCAAGAGACCCAGTTCTTC.

V usage is TRBV5-1 and J usage is TRBJ2-5; 7 nucleotides match TRBD2. V was pared by 0 bases and J by 0 bases, with 5 bases of the junction left unmatched. The CDR3 covers 16 residues. CDR1 and CDR2 (germline): SGHRS, YFSETQ. The CDR3 loop is CASSLELAADQETQYF. In nucleotides, the CDR3 is TGCGCCAGCAGCTTGGAGCTAGCGGCGGACCAAGAGACCCAGTACTTC.

The chain has TRBV9 and TRBJ2-4; D is uncertain. This CDR3 region has 13 residues. The germline V gene encodes CDR1 SGDLS and CDR2 YYNGEE. Trimming pared 0 bases from V and 13 bases from J, leaving 14 bases between. In DNA, the CDR3 is TGTGCCAGCAGCGTAGATGTTGGGCGGCAGCAGTACTTC. Its protein product is CASSVDVGRQQYF.

This clonotype was detected a few times. V usage is TRBV13 and J usage is TRBJ1-3; no firm D call. Trimming removed 4 bases from V and 0 bases from J, with 13 bases in between. The germline V gene has CDR1 PRHDT and CDR2 FYEKMQ (reference sequence). This CDR3 comprises 16 residues. The CDR3 protein is CASSSRRGNSGNTIYF. Written as DNA, the CDR3 is TGTGCCAGCAGCTCCCGTCGGGGTAACTCTGGAAACACCATATATTTT.

The V call is TRBV9, the J call TRBJ2-5, with D possibly matching TRBD2 (6 bases). The end of the DNA is better explained by TRBJ2-7, so the J call may be wrong. Germline V gene data show CDR1 as SGDLS and CDR2 as YYNGEE. The CDR3 is made up of 13 amino acids. The CDR3 nucleotides are TGTGCCAGCAGCGTAGAGCGGGCAGACGAGCAGTACTTC. Its translation is CASSVERADEQYF.

This clonotype occurred a few times. V and J are TRBV20-1 and TRBJ2-2, with D tentatively TRBD1 (6 bases). V was shortened by 2 bases and J by 4 bases, with 14 bases between the two germline ends. Looked up from germline, CDR1 is DFQATT and CDR2 is SNEGSKA (reference sequence). This CDR3 is built from 15 residues. The CDR3 spells CSARLGRGFTGELFF. Written as DNA, the CDR3 is TGCAGTGCTAGATTGGGCAGGGGATTCACCGGGGAGCTGTTTTTT.

This clonotype showed up just a few times. The chain employs TRBV29-1 and TRBJ2-7; 7 bases are shared with TRBD1. CDR1 and CDR2 (germline): SQVTM, ANQGSEA. The CDR3 is made up of 11 amino acids. Losses at the gene ends were 5 bases for V and 7 bases for J; bases not matched to a gene: 5. DNA for the CDR3: TGCAGCGTTCAACAGGGGTGGGAGCAGTACTTC. Its translation: CSVQQGWEQYF.